This record looks at one T cell receptor (beta chain) sequence and its context. Profiling relied on immunoSEQ multiplex PCR, and the TCRdb table lists in-frame clones only, not all of them. The sample lists fewer than 500,000 clones; roughly 80% were seen once. The data were taken from a study of blood T cell repertoires in COVID-19. About the study: Some COVID-19 samples were acute and others convalescent; all came from the United States, Italy and Spain.

This CDR3 region has 15 residues. V was pared by 6 bases and J by 1 base, with 8 bases of the junction left unmatched. Germline CDR1 is SNHLY and CDR2 is FYNNEI. The genes are TRBV2 and TRBJ1-2, with 7 nucleotides matching TRBD1. The clonotype comes from a human donor with acute or convalescent COVID-19. The donor label of this sample is uncertain. Material: peripheral blood. CDR3: CASRPQTGLNYGYTF. The CDR3 region has the DNA TGTGCCAGCAGACCACAGACAGGGCTTAACTATGGCTACACCTTC.